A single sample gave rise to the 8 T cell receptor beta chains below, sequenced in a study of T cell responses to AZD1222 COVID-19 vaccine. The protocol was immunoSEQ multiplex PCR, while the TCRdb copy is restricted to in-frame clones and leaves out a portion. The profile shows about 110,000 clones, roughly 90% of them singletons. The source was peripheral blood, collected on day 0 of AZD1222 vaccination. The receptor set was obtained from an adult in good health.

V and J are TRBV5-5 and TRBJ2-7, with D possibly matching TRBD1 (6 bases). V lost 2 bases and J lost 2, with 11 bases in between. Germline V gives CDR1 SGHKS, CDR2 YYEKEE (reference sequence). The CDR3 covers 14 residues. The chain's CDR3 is CASSFSQGAYEQYF. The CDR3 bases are TGTGCCAGCAGCTTTTCACAGGGAGCCTACGAGCAGTACTTC.

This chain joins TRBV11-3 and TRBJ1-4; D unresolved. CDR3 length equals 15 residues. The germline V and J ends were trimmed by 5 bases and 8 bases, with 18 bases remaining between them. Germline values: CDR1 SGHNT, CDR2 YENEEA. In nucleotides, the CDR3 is TGTGCCAGCAGCCGGGCCCGTGGAATCGGGGAAAAACTGTTTTTT. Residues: CASSRARGIGEKLFF.

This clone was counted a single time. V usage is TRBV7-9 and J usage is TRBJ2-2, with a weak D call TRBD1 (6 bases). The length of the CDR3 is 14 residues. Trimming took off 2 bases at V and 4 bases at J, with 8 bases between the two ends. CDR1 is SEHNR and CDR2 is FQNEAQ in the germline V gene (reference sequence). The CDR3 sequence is CASSLTGSTGELFF. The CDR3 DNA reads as TGTGCCAGCAGCTTAACAGGGAGCACCGGGGAGCTGTTTTTT.

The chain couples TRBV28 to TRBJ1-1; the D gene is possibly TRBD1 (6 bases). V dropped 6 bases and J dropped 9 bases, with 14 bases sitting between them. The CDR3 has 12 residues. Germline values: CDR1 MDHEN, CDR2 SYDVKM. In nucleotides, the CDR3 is TGTGCCAGCAGCCGCAACAGGGCTCAAGCTTTCTTT. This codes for CASSRNRAQAFF. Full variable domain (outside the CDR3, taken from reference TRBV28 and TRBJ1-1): DVKVTQSSRYLVKRTGEKVFLECVQDMDHENMFWYRQDPGLGLRLIYFSYDVKMKEKGDIPEGYSVSREKKERFSLILESASTNQTSMYLCASSRNRAQAFFGQGTRLTVV.

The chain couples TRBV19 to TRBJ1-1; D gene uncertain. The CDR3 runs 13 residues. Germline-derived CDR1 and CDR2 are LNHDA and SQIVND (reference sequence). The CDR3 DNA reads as TGTGGGAGTAAGGGCAGGTTGAACACTGAAGCTTTCTTT. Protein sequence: CGSKGRLNTEAFF. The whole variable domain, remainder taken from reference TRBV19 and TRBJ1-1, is DGGITQSPKYLFRKEGQNVTLSCEQNLNHDAMYWYRQDPGQGLRLIYYSQIVNDFQKGDIAEGYSVSREKKESFPLTVTSAQKNPTAFYLCGSKGRLNTEAFFGQGTRLTVV.

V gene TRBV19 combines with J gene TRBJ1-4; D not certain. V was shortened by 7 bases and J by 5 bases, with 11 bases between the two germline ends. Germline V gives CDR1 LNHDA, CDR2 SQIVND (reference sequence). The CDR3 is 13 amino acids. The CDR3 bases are TGTGCCAGTATACCCCGGACCAATGAAAAACTGTTTTTT. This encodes CASIPRTNEKLFF.

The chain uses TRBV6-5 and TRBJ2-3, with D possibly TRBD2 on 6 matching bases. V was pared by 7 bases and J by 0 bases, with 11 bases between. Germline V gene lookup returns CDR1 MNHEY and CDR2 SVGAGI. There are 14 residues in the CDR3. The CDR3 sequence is CASTAGSSTDTQYF. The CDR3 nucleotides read TGTGCCAGCACGGCGGGGTCTAGCACAGATACGCAGTATTTT.

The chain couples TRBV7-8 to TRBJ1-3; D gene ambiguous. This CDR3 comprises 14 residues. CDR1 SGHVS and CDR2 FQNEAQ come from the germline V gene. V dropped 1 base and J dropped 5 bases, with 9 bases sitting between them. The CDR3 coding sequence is TGTGCCAGCAGCTTAGGGGATTCTAGAAACACCATATATTTT. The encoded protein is CASSLGDSRNTIYF.